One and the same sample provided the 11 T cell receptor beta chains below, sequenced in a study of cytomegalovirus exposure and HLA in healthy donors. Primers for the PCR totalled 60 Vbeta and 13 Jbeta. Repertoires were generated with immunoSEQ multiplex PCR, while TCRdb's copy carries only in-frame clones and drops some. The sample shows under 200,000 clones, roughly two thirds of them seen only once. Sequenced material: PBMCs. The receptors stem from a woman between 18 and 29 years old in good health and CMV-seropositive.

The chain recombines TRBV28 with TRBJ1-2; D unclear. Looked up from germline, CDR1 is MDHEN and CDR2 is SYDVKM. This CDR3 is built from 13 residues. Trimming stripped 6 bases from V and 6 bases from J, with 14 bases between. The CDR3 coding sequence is TGTGCCAGCAGAACAGAGCACTTGCATGGCTACACCTTC. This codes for CASRTEHLHGYTF.

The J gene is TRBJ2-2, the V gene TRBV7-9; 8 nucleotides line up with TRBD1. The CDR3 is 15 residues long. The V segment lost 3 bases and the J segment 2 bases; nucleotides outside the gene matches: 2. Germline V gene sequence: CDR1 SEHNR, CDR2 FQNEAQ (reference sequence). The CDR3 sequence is CASSLDRDNTGELFF. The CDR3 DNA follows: TGTGCCAGCAGCTTGGACAGGGATAACACCGGGGAGCTGTTTTTT.

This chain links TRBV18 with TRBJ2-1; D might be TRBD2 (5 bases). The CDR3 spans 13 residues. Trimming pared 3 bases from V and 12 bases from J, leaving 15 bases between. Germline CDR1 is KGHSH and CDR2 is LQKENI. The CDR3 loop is CASSPPTRKGQFF. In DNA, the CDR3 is TGTGCCAGCTCACCGCCTACTAGGAAAGGGCAGTTCTTC.

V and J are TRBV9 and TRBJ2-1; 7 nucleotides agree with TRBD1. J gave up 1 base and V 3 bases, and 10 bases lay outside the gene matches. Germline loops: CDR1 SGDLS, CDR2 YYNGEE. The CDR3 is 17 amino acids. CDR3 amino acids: CASSGIVTGKSYNEQFF. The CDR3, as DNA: TGTGCCAGCAGCGGAATAGTGACAGGGAAATCCTACAATGAGCAGTTCTTC.

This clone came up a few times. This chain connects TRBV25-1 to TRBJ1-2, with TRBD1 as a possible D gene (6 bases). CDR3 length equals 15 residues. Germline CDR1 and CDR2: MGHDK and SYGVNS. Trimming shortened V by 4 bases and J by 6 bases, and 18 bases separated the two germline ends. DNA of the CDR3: TGTGCCAGCAGTGCAACTTTACAGGGTACGGATGGCTACACCTTC. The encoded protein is CASSATLQGTDGYTF.

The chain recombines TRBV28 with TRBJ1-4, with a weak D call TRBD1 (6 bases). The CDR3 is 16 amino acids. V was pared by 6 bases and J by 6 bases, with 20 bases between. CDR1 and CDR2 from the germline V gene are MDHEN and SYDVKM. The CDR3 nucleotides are TGTGCCAGCAGAAGAACAAACAGGGCTGGATATGAAAAACTGTTTTTT. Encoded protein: CASRRTNRAGYEKLFF. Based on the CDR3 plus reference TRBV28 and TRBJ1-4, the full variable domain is DVKVTQSSRYLVKRTGEKVFLECVQDMDHENMFWYRQDPGLGLRLIYFSYDVKMKEKGDIPEGYSVSREKKERFSLILESASTNQTSMYLCASRRTNRAGYEKLFFGSGTQLSVL.

The CDR3 region has the DNA TGTGCCAGTAGTATCGCGGGAGGGCCTAAAGAGCAGTTCTTC. Translating gives CASSIAGGPKEQFF. The chain recombines TRBV19 with TRBJ2-1; 9 bases map to TRBD2. Trimming at V came to 3 bases and at J to 10 bases, leaving 7 bases not matched to a gene. Germline CDR1 is LNHDA and CDR2 is SQIVND (reference sequence). The CDR3 has 14 amino acids. The whole variable domain, remainder taken from reference TRBV19 and TRBJ2-1, is DGGITQSPKYLFRKEGQNVTLSCEQNLNHDAMYWYRQDPGQGLRLIYYSQIVNDFQKGDIAEGYSVSREKKESFPLTVTSAQKNPTAFYLCASSIAGGPKEQFFGPGTRLTVL.

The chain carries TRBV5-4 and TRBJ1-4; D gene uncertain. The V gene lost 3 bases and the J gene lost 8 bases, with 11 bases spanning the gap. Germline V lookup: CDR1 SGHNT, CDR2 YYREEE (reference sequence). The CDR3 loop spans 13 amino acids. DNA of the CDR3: TGTGCCAGCAGCTCGACTTACGACGAAAAACTGTTTTTT. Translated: CASSSTYDEKLFF.

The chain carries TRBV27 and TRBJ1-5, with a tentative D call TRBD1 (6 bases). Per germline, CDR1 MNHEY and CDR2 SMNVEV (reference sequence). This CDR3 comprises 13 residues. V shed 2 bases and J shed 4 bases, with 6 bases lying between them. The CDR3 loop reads CASSLQGNQPQHF. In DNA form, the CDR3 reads TGTGCCAGCAGTTTACAGGGGAATCAGCCCCAGCATTTT.

In nucleotides, the CDR3 is TGTGCCAGCAGGGCTTTGATGAACACTGAAGCTTTCTTT. Encoded protein: CASRALMNTEAFF. V is TRBV25-1 and J is TRBJ1-1; D uncertain. Trimming removed 6 bases from V and 0 bases from J, with 8 bases in between. Germline-derived CDR1 and CDR2 are MGHDK and SYGVNS. The CDR3 extends over 13 amino acids.

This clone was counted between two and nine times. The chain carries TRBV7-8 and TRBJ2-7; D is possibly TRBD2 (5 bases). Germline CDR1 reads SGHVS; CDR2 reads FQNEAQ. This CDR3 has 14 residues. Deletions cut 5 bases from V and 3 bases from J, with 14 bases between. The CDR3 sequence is CASSPILRVYEQYF. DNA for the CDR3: TGTGCCAGCAGCCCCATTTTGAGGGTCTACGAGCAGTACTTC.